Here is one T cell receptor beta chain with its context. No antigen is known for it. One base away there is no much larger clone; base qualities are not given. TCRbeta CDR3 regions were amplified from genomic DNA using the immunoSEQ Assay, a bias-controlled multiplex PCR. On the authors' methods: The number of nucleated cells in each sample was estimated by amplification of reference gene primers within the assay. To quantify the absolute abundance of each unique TCRbeta CDR3 rearrangement, sequence reads were collapsed and filtered. For each sample, productive Simpson clonality was calculated as the square root of Simpson's diversity index across productive rearrangements. TCRdb carries this immuneACCESS record with in-frame sequences only. Its versions omit some clonotypes, under half of them owing to an unresolved V gene in the studies checked, with the rest unexplained. The V and J calls and the clone size are those of that table, but D and trimming were determined from the DNA. Here the sample has a few hundred thousand clones; approximately 86% occur a single time. The ten largest clones capture roughly 9.8% of the sample.

The entry originates in a study of blood T cell repertoires in COVID-19 (dated by TCRdb to 2020 to 2021). In terms of the full investigation: Samples from collaborators originated in the United States, Italy and Spain and spanned both the acute and convalescent phases of COVID-19. The material from the prospective study consisted of cDNA or gDNA derived from T cells, B-cell-depleted T cells, or PBMCs. The dataset comprised deeply sampled blood TCRbeta repertoires from subjects exposed to, actively infected with, or recovered from COVID-19. A freely available public database, intended as a resource for researchers studying the immune response to SARS-CoV-2, is where the repertoires were released. The samples were drawn from two sources: the first 160 participants of the ongoing ImmuneRACE study, and 1,000 to 1,500 subjects contributed by 6 global collaborators. A de-identified subject ID, COVID-19 status, age in years and sex were almost always included in the sample metadata. HLA class I and class II types, where available, came from metadata supplied by the sample provider rather than from assay-based typing.

The germline ends are 10 bases apart after V is trimmed by 5 bases and J by 4 bases. Including the terminal cysteine and phenylalanine, the CDR3 comprises 13 residues. The DNA shown is the 39-base CDR3, in frame from base 1. CDR1 and CDR2, per the germline V gene, are KGHSH and LQKENI. Study-wide conclusions, independent of this receptor: The amount of clinical and demographic metadata varied by source and participant and was provided uncurated.

A second Seattle source provided samples from volunteer blood donors who had recovered from COVID-19. Whole blood was collected in K2EDTA tubes by collaborating institutions according to the institutions' own protocols. For TCRbeta analysis, collaborators shipped samples as frozen whole blood, isolated PBMCs, or DNA extracted from either of those sample types. The TCR originated in a man aged 35 to 55 who had recovered from COVID-19. Here the chain combines TRBV18 and TRBJ2-3; the D gene is perhaps TRBD2, on 6 matching bases. The specimen sequenced was peripheral blood. DNA sequence: TGTGCCAGCTCAAGGAGGGCTGCAGATACGCAGTATTTT. Its product reads: CASSRRAADTQYF. When the CDR3 is completed using the reference TRBV18 and TRBJ2-3 genes on either side, the full variable domain is NAGVMQNPRHLVRRRGQEARLRCSPMKGHSHVYWYRQLPEEGLKFMVYLQKENIIDESGMPKERFSAEFPKEGPSILRIQQVVRGDSAAYFCASSRRAADTQYFGPGTRLTVL.